Presented here are 3 T cell receptor beta chains from one specimen sequenced in a study of blood T cell repertoires in COVID-19. Using immunoSEQ multiplex PCR, the repertoire was profiled, and TCRdb retains in-frame clones only, with some absent. The sample has approximately 100,000 clones; 75% to 85% are singletons. The sample comprised peripheral blood. The receptors originated from a man in his 60s with acute or convalescent COVID-19.

This clone was counted only a few times. The V call is TRBV19, the J call TRBJ2-2, with D perhaps TRBD2 (6 bases). This CDR3 has 14 amino acids. CDR1 and CDR2 from the germline V gene are LNHDA and SQIVND (reference sequence). Trimming took off 6 bases at V and 7 bases at J, with 15 bases between the two ends. CDR3 in amino acids: CASSYERRGGELFF. The CDR3 DNA reads TGTGCCAGTAGCTATGAGAGGAGGGGCGGGGAGCTGTTTTTT.

The chain is built from TRBV7-9 and TRBJ1-6; D call uncertain. The CDR3 is 16 residues long. Germline values: CDR1 SEHNR, CDR2 FQNEAQ (reference sequence). V was cut by 1 base and J by 0 bases, with 7 bases left in between. The CDR3 nucleotides are TGTGCCAGCAGCTTAGACGTGAGCTCCTATAATTCACCCCTCCACTTT. Translated, it gives CASSLDVSSYNSPLHF.

The sample holds a few counts of this clone. The chain employs TRBV14 and TRBJ1-6; D perhaps matches TRBD1 (5 bases). Germline V lookup: CDR1 SGHDN, CDR2 FVKESK. Trimming cost V 4 bases and J 4 bases, with 11 bases left between them. The CDR3 consists of 15 residues. CDR3 nucleotide sequence: TGTGCCAGCAGCCCGCGACAGATTTATAATTCACCCCTCCACTTT. This encodes CASSPRQIYNSPLHF.